What follows are 16 T cell receptor beta chains derived from one specimen sequenced in a study of cytomegalovirus exposure and HLA in healthy donors. The PCR employed 60 Vbeta primers together with 13 Jbeta primers. Libraries were prepared by immunoSEQ multiplex PCR; TCRdb keeps only in-frame clonotypes and omits some of them. This sample has under 200,000 clones, with approximately 81% found just once. Sequencing used PBMCs. The receptors come from a man aged 30-40 years in good health and CMV-seropositive.

This clone was detected a few times. The CDR3 coding sequence is TGTGCCAGCAGTTCGACGGAGAATCAGCCCCAGCATTTT. This sequence encodes CASSSTENQPQHF. The V gene is TRBV27, the J gene TRBJ1-5, with D unresolved. This CDR3 contains 13 residues. The germline CDR1 and CDR2 sequences are MNHEY and SMNVEV (reference sequence). V was cut by 4 bases and J by 4 bases, with 8 bases left in between.

J is TRBJ2-2 and V is TRBV5-4; TRBD2 aligns across 7 bases. J gave up 4 bases and V 4 bases, and 10 bases lay outside the gene matches. CDR1 and CDR2 (germline): SGHNT, YYREEE (reference sequence). The CDR3 is 16 residues long. The CDR3 region is CASSLTTSQGTGELFF. DNA of the CDR3: TGTGCCAGCAGCCTTACGACTAGCCAGGGCACCGGGGAGCTGTTTTTT.

The genes are TRBV5-1 and TRBJ1-2; 8 positions agree with TRBD1. The trim removed 4 bases at V and 4 bases at J, leaving 9 bases unmatched. Germline lookup yields CDR1 SGHRS and CDR2 YFSETQ. CDR3 length: 15 amino acids. CDR3 residues: CASSENRGALYGYTF. The CDR3 bases are TGCGCCAGCAGCGAGAACAGGGGGGCTCTCTATGGCTACACCTTC.

The V call is TRBV18, the J call TRBJ2-1, with 8 bases lining up with TRBD2. Germline CDR1 KGHSH, CDR2 LQKENI. The V segment lost 3 bases and the J segment 0 bases; nucleotides outside the gene matches: 7. The CDR3 contains 17 residues. CDR3 sequence (DNA): TGTGCCAGCTCACCCCGACGGGAGGGCCTCTCCTACAATGAGCAGTTCTTC. Translated, it gives CASSPRREGLSYNEQFF. The full variable domain, its missing parts supplied by reference TRBV18 and TRBJ2-1, is NAGVMQNPRHLVRRRGQEARLRCSPMKGHSHVYWYRQLPEEGLKFMVYLQKENIIDESGMPKERFSAEFPKEGPSILRIQQVVRGDSAAYFCASSPRREGLSYNEQFFGPGTRLTVL.

This sequence joins TRBV7-3 and TRBJ1-1; 9 nucleotides agree with TRBD1. V lost 5 bases and J lost 10; bases outside the gene matches: 5. In germline, CDR1 is SGHTA, CDR2 FQGTGA. The CDR3 covers 12 residues. As DNA, the CDR3 is TGTGCCAGCAGCGATAACAGGGGGCCAGCTTTCTTT. It encodes CASSDNRGPAFF.

This clone has just one count. This chain connects TRBV4-1 to TRBJ1-2; 7 positions match TRBD1. Trimming removed 1 base from V and 4 bases from J; junction bases left unmatched: 9. Germline values: CDR1 MGHRA, CDR2 YSYEKL. This CDR3 comprises 16 residues. CDR3 loop: CASSQVEGAGGYGYTF. The CDR3, as DNA: TGCGCCAGCAGCCAAGTCGAGGGGGCCGGGGGCTATGGCTACACCTTC.

The sample holds one count of this clone. The junction departs from germline at one end; a sequencing error may be responsible. This chain uses TRBV7-9 with TRBJ1-1; 7 nucleotides agree with TRBD1. CDR1 is SEHNR and CDR2 is FQNEAQ in the germline V gene (reference sequence). CDR3 size: 15 residues. CDR3: CSSSLGGTANTEAFF. CDR3 DNA: TGTTCCAGCAGCTTAGGGGGGACAGCGAACACTGAAGCTTTCTTT.

The chain couples TRBV30 to TRBJ1-6, with 9 bases identical to TRBD1. This CDR3 has 13 residues. The V segment lost 1 base and the J segment 9 bases; nucleotides outside the gene matches: 1. The germline V gene has CDR1 GTSNPN and CDR2 SVGIG (reference sequence). As DNA, the CDR3 is TGTGCCTGGAGTGGACAGGGGGGTTCACCCCTCCACTTT. Translating gives CAWSGQGGSPLHF.

The CDR3, as DNA: TGTGCCAGCAGCTTAGTGGGTCGCGGGGAGCAGTACTTC. This sequence encodes CASSLVGRGEQYF. The chain recombines TRBV7-2 with TRBJ2-5; a weak D match, TRBD2 (6 bases). In germline, CDR1 is SGHTA, CDR2 FQGNSA. This CDR3 region has 13 residues. V lost 1 base and J lost 11, with 14 bases in between.

V and J are TRBV15 and TRBJ2-2; TRBD1 aligns across 7 bases. Germline V gene sequence: CDR1 LNHNV, CDR2 YYDKDF (reference sequence). This CDR3 comprises 16 residues. Trimming cost V 4 bases and J 3 bases; bases outside gene matches: 8. The CDR3 sequence: CATSITTGSHTGELFF. The DNA for the CDR3 is TGTGCCACCAGCATAACGACAGGGTCCCACACCGGGGAGCTGTTTTTT.

Worth noting for this clone: Germline is not matched at one junction end, which may reflect a read error. J is TRBJ2-1 and V is TRBV7-7; 8 bases fit TRBD2. The CDR3 sequence is 15 residues long. CDR1 SSHAT and CDR2 FNYEAQ come from the germline V gene (reference sequence). In DNA form, the CDR3 reads TGTGCTAGCAGCCCTAGCGGGTTTAGGGACAATGAGCAGTTCTTC. Its protein is CASSPSGFRDNEQFF.

This chain joins TRBV19 and TRBJ1-2; 7 nucleotides line up with TRBD1. The junction had 10 bases not matched to a gene; V was cut back by 6 bases and J by 0 bases. Germline values: CDR1 LNHDA, CDR2 SQIVND (reference sequence). This CDR3 comprises 16 residues. The DNA of the CDR3 is TGTGCCAGTAGACGGGCGGACAGGCCGACTAACTATGGCTACACCTTC. It translates to CASRRADRPTNYGYTF.

The CDR3 sequence is CASSPDRGRTEAFF. The CDR3 bases are TGTGCCAGCAGTCCAGACAGGGGGCGAACTGAAGCTTTCTTT. V is TRBV27 and J is TRBJ1-1; 10 bases agree with TRBD1. V trimming: 5 bases; J trimming: 5 bases; junction bases outside the gene matches: 5. Germline-derived CDR1 and CDR2 are MNHEY and SMNVEV (reference sequence). The CDR3 length is 14 residues.

This clone was seen at least ten times. V usage is TRBV15 and J usage is TRBJ2-1; 13 nucleotides line up with TRBD2. The germline V gene has CDR1 LNHNV and CDR2 YYDKDF (reference sequence). The V gene end was trimmed by 1 base and the J gene end by 6 bases; junction bases not matched to a gene: 0. The CDR3 extends over 15 amino acids. The CDR3 here is CATSRGTSGSNEQFF. The CDR3 nucleotides are TGTGCCACCAGCAGAGGGACTAGCGGGAGCAATGAGCAGTTCTTC.

This clone was seen a handful of times. J is TRBJ1-5 and V is TRBV5-6, with 7 nucleotides matching TRBD1. In germline, CDR1 is SGHDT, CDR2 YYEEEE. The CDR3 is 13 residues long. The J segment lost 5 bases and the V segment lost 4 bases, leaving 3 bases of the junction unmatched. The chain's CDR3 is CASSRDRDQPQHF. The CDR3 DNA reads TGTGCCAGCAGCAGAGACAGGGATCAGCCCCAGCATTTT.

The genes are TRBV19 and TRBJ1-1, with D possibly matching TRBD1 (6 bases). Germline-derived CDR1 and CDR2 are LNHDA and SQIVND (reference sequence). The CDR3 length is 14 residues. The V gene lost 7 bases and the J gene lost 1 base, with 13 bases spanning the gap. The CDR3 sequence is CASIRGAGNTEAFF. CDR3 DNA: TGTGCCAGTATTCGGGGGGCCGGGAACACTGAAGCTTTCTTT.